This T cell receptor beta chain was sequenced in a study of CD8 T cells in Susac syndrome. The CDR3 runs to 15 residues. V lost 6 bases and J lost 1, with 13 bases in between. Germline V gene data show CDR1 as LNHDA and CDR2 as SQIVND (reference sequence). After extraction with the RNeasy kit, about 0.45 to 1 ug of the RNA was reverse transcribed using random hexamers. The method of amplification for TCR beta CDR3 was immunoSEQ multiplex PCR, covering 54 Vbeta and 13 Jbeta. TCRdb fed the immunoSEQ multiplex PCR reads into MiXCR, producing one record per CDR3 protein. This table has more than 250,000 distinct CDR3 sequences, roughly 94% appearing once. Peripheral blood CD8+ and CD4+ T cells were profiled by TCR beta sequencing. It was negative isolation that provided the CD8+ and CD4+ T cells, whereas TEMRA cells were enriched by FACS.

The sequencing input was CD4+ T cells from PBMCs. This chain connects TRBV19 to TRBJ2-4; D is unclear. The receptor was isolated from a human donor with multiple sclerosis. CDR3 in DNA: TGTGCCAGTAGGCCGGATCATGGGGCCAAAAACATTCAGTACTTC. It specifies CASRPDHGAKNIQYF. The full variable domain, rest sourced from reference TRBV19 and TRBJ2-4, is DGGITQSPKYLFRKEGQNVTLSCEQNLNHDAMYWYRQDPGQGLRLIYYSQIVNDFQKGDIAEGYSVSREKKESFPLTVTSAQKNPTAFYLCASRPDHGAKNIQYFGAGTRLSVL.